These 25 T cell receptor beta chains were all obtained from the same sample, sequenced in a study of cytomegalovirus exposure and HLA in healthy donors. The PCR had 60 Vbeta and 13 Jbeta primers. TCRdb's copy holds only in-frame clones and misses some; the assay was immunoSEQ multiplex PCR. The table shows approximately 73,000 clones, with roughly 63% occurring only once. The sample was PBMCs. These receptors all stem from a man in his thirties or forties in good health and CMV-seropositive.

V usage is TRBV28 and J usage is TRBJ2-5; 8 nucleotides line up with TRBD2. CDR1 is MDHEN and CDR2 is SYDVKM in the germline V gene. CDR3 length: 15 residues. Germline trimming cut 5 bases from V and 2 bases from J; bases unmatched to any gene: 7. CDR3 nucleotide sequence: TGTGCCAGCAGTGCTCTAGCGGGCCAGCAAGAGACCCAGTACTTC. Protein sequence: CASSALAGQQETQYF.

This clone was detected only a few times. The genes are TRBV27 and TRBJ2-1; D perhaps matches TRBD2 (5 bases). CDR1 is MNHEY, CDR2 SMNVEV, per germline (reference sequence). The CDR3 is made up of 10 amino acids. V dropped 6 bases and J dropped 9 bases, with 6 bases sitting between them. The CDR3 nucleotides read TGTGCCAGCAGGGGGAGTGAGCAGTTCTTC. Translated, it gives CASRGSEQFF.

There are a few counts of this clone. The CDR3 spells CASSPLVGRLAGPQETQYF. DNA of the CDR3: TGCGCCAGCAGCCCTCTTGTCGGGCGTCTAGCGGGCCCCCAAGAGACCCAGTACTTC. The chain links TRBV4-1 to TRBJ2-5, with 8 bases identical to TRBD2. The junction had 17 bases not matched to a gene; V was cut back by 4 bases and J by 1 base. CDR3 length: 19 residues. The germline gives CDR1 MGHRA, CDR2 YSYEKL.

V usage is TRBV10-1 and J usage is TRBJ2-7; possibly TRBD2 for D (5 bases). The CDR3 sequence is 9 residues long. V dropped 10 bases and J dropped 7 bases, with 8 bases sitting between them. Germline CDR1 reads WNHNN; CDR2 reads SYGVQD (reference sequence). The chain's CDR3 is CATRREQYF. CDR3 coding DNA: TGCGCCACCAGGAGGGAGCAGTACTTC.

The V gene is TRBV12-5, the J gene TRBJ2-1, with D perhaps TRBD2 (6 bases). Germline CDR1 is LGHNT and CDR2 is FRNRAP. This CDR3 has 14 amino acids. Trimming left V 7 bases short and J 2 bases short, with 12 bases between. The CDR3 sequence is CASVSEGTYNEQFF. CDR3 sequence (DNA): TGTGCTAGTGTTTCGGAGGGAACCTACAATGAGCAGTTCTTC.

This chain connects TRBV25-1 to TRBJ2-3; 8 positions agree with TRBD2. The ends lost 2 bases at V and 7 bases at J; junction bases unmatched: 14. CDR3 size: 17 residues. The V gene's germline CDR1 is MGHDK and CDR2 SYGVNS. CDR3 sequence reads: CASSEMGRGDLSNTQYF. In DNA form, the CDR3 reads TGTGCCAGCAGTGAAATGGGGCGGGGGGATCTCTCGAATACGCAGTATTTT. Using reference TRBV25-1 and TRBJ2-3 for the parts outside the CDR3, the full variable domain is EADIYQTPRYLVIGTGKKITLECSQTMGHDKMYWYQQDPGMELHLIHYSYGVNSTEKGDLSSESTVSRIRTEHFPLTLESARPSHTSQYLCASSEMGRGDLSNTQYFGPGTRLTVL.

The chain recombines TRBV15 with TRBJ1-6; 7 nucleotides align to TRBD1. Unmatched junction bases numbered 9, after V lost 6 bases and J lost 10 bases. The CDR3 runs to 14 residues. The germline V gene has CDR1 LNHNV and CDR2 YYDKDF (reference sequence). CDR3 nucleotide sequence: TGTGCCACCAGACGGGACAGAGAGAGATCACCCCTCCACTTT. Translating gives CATRRDRERSPLHF.

Only a few counts were recorded for this clone. This chain uses TRBV25-1 with TRBJ1-5, with D tentatively TRBD1 (5 bases). The CDR3 consists of 16 residues. The germline gives CDR1 MGHDK, CDR2 SYGVNS. Trimming took 5 bases from V and 1 from J, leaving 15 bases between them. The CDR3, as DNA: TGTGCCAGCAGTAACTTTTCCGGGGGAAGCAATCAGCCCCAGCATTTT. Protein sequence: CASSNFSGGSNQPQHF.

This clone showed up just a few times. The rearrangement links TRBV29-1 to TRBJ1-1; no reliable D call. CDR1 is SQVTM, CDR2 ANQGSEA, per germline. V was shortened by 3 bases and J by 4 bases, with 12 bases between the two germline ends. The CDR3 is 13 amino acids. The CDR3 bases are TGCAGCGTTGAGTGGGAGCTTTCCACTGAAGCTTTCTTT. It translates to CSVEWELSTEAFF.

This clone was detected a few times. The V gene is TRBV28, the J gene TRBJ2-1; TRBD1 agrees at 9 bases. J gave up 4 bases and V 4 bases, and 8 bases lay outside the gene matches. The germline V gene has CDR1 MDHEN and CDR2 SYDVKM. The CDR3 has 16 amino acids. The CDR3 DNA sequence: TGTGCCAGCAGTTACACCGGGACAGGGAGTTACAATGAGCAGTTCTTC. Its translation is CASSYTGTGSYNEQFF.

This clone has just one count. The V gene is TRBV6-1, the J gene TRBJ2-7; 9 bases are a match to TRBD1. CDR3 size: 14 residues. Germline CDR1 reads MNHNS; CDR2 reads SASEGT. Trimming cost V 3 bases and J 3 bases; bases outside gene matches: 3. For the CDR3, the DNA is TGTGCCAGCAGTGATCCGACAGGGGGCTACGAGCAGTACTTC. The encoded protein is CASSDPTGGYEQYF.

This clone appeared a few times. The genes are TRBV6-5 and TRBJ1-6; 7 bases agree with TRBD1. The V and J ends lost 5 bases and 10 bases, in that order; junction bases with no gene match: 8. This CDR3 comprises 14 residues. Germline V gene lookup returns CDR1 MNHEY and CDR2 SVGAGI. The CDR3 spells CASSHDRVGSPLHF. For the CDR3, the DNA is TGTGCCAGCAGTCACGACAGGGTCGGGTCACCCCTCCACTTT.

The chain has TRBV5-4 and TRBJ2-5, with a tentative D call TRBD2 (5 bases). Germline V gene data show CDR1 as SGHNT and CDR2 as YYREEE (reference sequence). This CDR3 comprises 15 residues. V was cut by 1 base and J by 5 bases, with 15 bases left in between. The CDR3 nucleotides are TGTGCCAGCAGCTTGAGGCTAGCAGGATCCGAGACCCAGTACTTC. Translation gives CASSLRLAGSETQYF. The variable domain in full, completed from reference TRBV5-4 and TRBJ2-5, reads ETGVTQSPTHLIKTRGQQVTLRCSSQSGHNTVSWYQQALGQGPQFIFQYYREEENGRGNFPPRFSGLQFPNYSSELNVNALELDDSALYLCASSLRLAGSETQYFGPGTRLLVL.

The rearrangement joins TRBV23-1 to TRBJ1-5; no reliable D call. TRBV23-1 has ORF status, its function being uncertain. The V and J ends lost 7 bases and 4 bases respectively, with 8 bases between them. The CDR3 has 12 residues. CDR3 in amino acids: CASTPGNQPQHF. The CDR3 nucleotides read TGCGCCAGCACCCCGGGTAATCAGCCCCAGCATTTT.

The chain joins TRBV7-6 to TRBJ2-7, with 9 nucleotides matching TRBD2. The CDR3 extends over 14 amino acids. Looked up from germline, CDR1 is SGHVS and CDR2 is FNYEAQ. V was clipped by 3 bases and J by 5 bases; unmatched bases: 5. CDR3 sequence reads: CASSLGVAGDEQYF. The CDR3 DNA reads as TGTGCCAGCAGCTTGGGGGTAGCGGGAGACGAGCAGTACTTC.

The rearrangement joins TRBV6-4 to TRBJ2-2; tentatively, D is TRBD1 (6 bases). V lost 3 bases to trimming and J lost 4 bases, with 9 bases between them. The CDR3 totals 14 residues. CDR1 and CDR2 from the germline V gene are MRHNA and SNTAGT. CDR3 amino acids: CASSDAGVTGELFF. In nucleotides, the CDR3 is TGTGCCAGCAGTGATGCAGGGGTCACCGGGGAGCTGTTTTTT.

The chain links TRBV28 to TRBJ2-7; D possibly corresponds to TRBD1 (6 bases). From germline, CDR1 is MDHEN and CDR2 SYDVKM. Trimming took 3 bases from V and 1 from J, leaving 13 bases between them. This CDR3 comprises 15 residues. The CDR3 nucleotides are TGTGCCAGCAGTTTGATAGACAGGCTATCCTACGAGCAGTACTTC. Translating gives CASSLIDRLSYEQYF.

This clone was seen only once. The V call is TRBV9, the J call TRBJ1-1; weak D call: TRBD1 (5 bases). The germline CDR1 and CDR2 sequences are SGDLS and YYNGEE. CDR3 length equals 12 residues. V dropped 5 bases and J dropped 3 bases, with 8 bases sitting between them. The CDR3 spells CASRGQDTEAFF. Written as DNA, the CDR3 is TGTGCCAGCAGGGGGCAGGACACTGAAGCTTTCTTT.

J is TRBJ2-5 and V is TRBV9; D ambiguous. V lost 2 bases to trimming and J lost 4 bases, with 9 bases between them. The CDR3 loop spans 13 amino acids. CDR1 is SGDLS and CDR2 is YYNGEE in the germline V gene. The CDR3 sequence: CASSVRFRETQYF. The CDR3 DNA reads TGTGCCAGCAGCGTCAGGTTTCGAGAGACCCAGTACTTC.

V gene TRBV28 combines with J gene TRBJ1-1; D remains unclear. The CDR3 loop spans 17 amino acids. In germline, CDR1 is MDHEN, CDR2 SYDVKM. Trimming left V 3 bases short and J 0 bases short, with 17 bases between. CDR3 nucleotides: TGTGCCAGCAGTTTGACCTGGAGGACCGGAATGAACACTGAAGCTTTCTTT. It is translated as CASSLTWRTGMNTEAFF.

The chain links TRBV5-6 to TRBJ2-3, with TRBD1 identical over 7 bases. CDR1 is SGHDT and CDR2 is YYEEEE in the germline V gene. This CDR3 region has 15 residues. V lost 4 bases and J lost 0; bases outside the gene matches: 5. The CDR3 DNA reads TGTGCCAGCAGCCAGGGGGAGCGGAGCACAGATACGCAGTATTTT. This encodes CASSQGERSTDTQYF.

The chain employs TRBV5-4 and TRBJ2-3; TRBD2 aligns across 10 bases. The CDR3 is 14 amino acids. Losses at the gene ends were 2 bases for V and 7 bases for J; bases not matched to a gene: 4. Germline V gene sequence: CDR1 SGHNT, CDR2 YYREEE (reference sequence). The CDR3 nucleotides read TGTGCCAGCAGCTTTCCTAGCGGGGGAAATACGCAGTATTTT. Its protein is CASSFPSGGNTQYF.

J is TRBJ1-2 and V is TRBV2; D remains ambiguous. V was shortened by 8 bases and J by 8 bases, with 15 bases between the two germline ends. Looked up from germline, CDR1 is SNHLY and CDR2 is FYNNEI. The CDR3 is 12 amino acids. CDR3 amino acids: CASRSVERGYTF. CDR3 nucleotide sequence: TGTGCCAGCCGTTCGGTGGAGAGAGGCTACACCTTC.

This clone was detected a few times. V and J are TRBV27 and TRBJ2-1; D might be TRBD1 (5 bases). The germline V gene has CDR1 MNHEY and CDR2 SMNVEV (reference sequence). Trimming removed 5 bases from V and 4 bases from J, with 9 bases in between. This CDR3 has 13 residues. The CDR3 DNA reads TGTGCCAGCAGTACCAGGGATTACAATGAGCAGTTCTTC. Its protein is CASSTRDYNEQFF.

This clone was seen a few times. The chain uses TRBV9 and TRBJ2-1, with 12 bases aligning to TRBD2. The germline CDR1 and CDR2 sequences are SGDLS and YYNGEE. The CDR3 has 16 residues. Losses at the gene ends were 0 bases for V and 6 bases for J; bases not matched to a gene: 4. CDR3 nucleotides: TGTGCCAGCAGCGTAGATGGACTAGCGGGATCCAATGAGCAGTTCTTC. This codes for CASSVDGLAGSNEQFF.